This entry is about one T cell receptor (beta chain). The table came from immunoSEQ multiplex PCR; TCRdb's copy has only in-frame clones and leaves some out. The sample contains 70,000 to 75,000 clones, roughly 88% of which appear only once. This sample is drawn from a study of PD-L1 blockade in urothelial cancer. Across the study: Previous chemotherapy exposure amounted to 0 to 3 regimens for patients. Blood samples had a median of around 150,000 T cells. At 3 weeks (second dose) and 6 weeks after starting treatment, blood was analyzed.

The time point: pretreatment peripheral blood. Germline V lookup: CDR1 MGHRA, CDR2 YSYEKL. The CDR3 sequence is 13 residues long. V lost 1 base and J lost 0, with 4 bases in between. The starting material was PBMCs, obtained around atezolizumab (anti-PD-L1) treatment. The chain uses TRBV4-1 and TRBJ2-7, with no clear D. The sequence came from a man aged 65 to 79 with urothelial cancer. The CDR3 here is CASSQAHSYEQYF. CDR3 DNA sequence: TGCGCCAGCAGCCAAGCACACTCCTACGAGCAGTACTTC.